These 11 T cell receptor beta chains were all obtained from the same sample, sequenced in a study of T-cell reconstitution after alpha-beta-depleted transplantation in children. Unique molecular identifiers were incorporated when the TCRbeta library was constructed. In TCRdb, the PCR reads were re-called with MiXCR into one record per CDR3 protein. Among approximately 500,000 distinct CDR3 sequences listed, 10% were seen once. The source was PBMCs, collected before TCRalphabeta/CD19-depleted stem cell transplant. The source is a child aged 2-15 years with inherited bone marrow failure, due to receive a stem cell transplant.

This clonotype has at least ten counts. The chain recombines TRBV24-1 with TRBJ1-5, with a weak D call TRBD1 (5 bases). V was shortened by 6 bases and J by 1 base, with 12 bases between the two germline ends. Germline lookup yields CDR1 KGHDR and CDR2 SFDVKD. The CDR3 has 15 residues. The CDR3 coding sequence is TGTGCCACCAGTCCTGGTCAGGGAAGCAATCAGCCCCAGCATTTT. This gives the protein CATSPGQGSNQPQHF.

CDR3 amino acids: CASSLVGAPVAEQFF. DNA of the CDR3: TGTGCCAGCAGCTTAGTAGGGGCTCCCGTGGCTGAGCAGTTCTTC. The rearrangement uses TRBV11-3 and TRBJ2-1; a weak D match, TRBD1 (5 bases). Germline lookup yields CDR1 SGHNT and CDR2 YENEEA. CDR3 length equals 15 residues. Trimming took off 1 base at V and 9 bases at J, with 16 bases between the two ends.

There are many counts of this clonotype. This chain links TRBV12-3 or TRBV12-4 with TRBJ2-1; TRBD2 agrees at 9 bases. Unmatched junction bases numbered 7, after V lost 0 bases and J lost 4 bases. The CDR3 contains 17 residues. CDR3 in DNA: TGTGCCAGCAGTTTAGCGTCCTTTGCGGGGGGGTACAATGAGCAGTTCTTC. As protein: CASSLASFAGGYNEQFF.

With respect to this clonotype: It may be a read error: a sequence one base away is much more abundant. The V gene is TRBV4-2, the J gene TRBJ2-3; 9 bases are shared with TRBD2. Germline loops: CDR1 LGHNA, CDR2 YNFKEQ. The CDR3 sequence is 17 residues long. The V gene end was trimmed by 3 bases and the J gene end by 3 bases; junction bases not matched to a gene: 10. The CDR3: CASSQSNSGSRTDTQYF. As DNA, the CDR3 is TGTGCCAGCAGCCAGAGCAATAGCGGGAGTCGTACAGATACGCAGTATTTT.

The sample holds many counts of this clonotype. This sequence joins TRBV7-9 and TRBJ2-1, with 7 bases that match TRBD2. Unmatched junction bases numbered 10, after V lost 9 bases and J lost 8 bases. This CDR3 region has 13 residues. Germline CDR1 SEHNR, CDR2 FQNEAQ (reference sequence). The chain's CDR3 is CASLGGSRYEQFF. The CDR3 DNA follows: TGTGCCAGTCTAGGCGGGAGTAGGTATGAGCAGTTCTTC.

This clonotype was detected many times. The CDR3 DNA follows: TGCAGCGTTGAAGATCGGGGAGAGCAGTACTTC. Translation gives CSVEDRGEQYF. The chain combines TRBV29-1 with TRBJ2-7, with D possibly being TRBD2 (5 bases). Germline-derived CDR1 and CDR2 are SQVTM and ANQGSEA. Trimming stripped 0 bases from V and 7 bases from J, with 7 bases between. CDR3 length equals 11 residues.

In its sample, this clonotype was seen many times. The chain couples TRBV7-2 to TRBJ1-4; 8 nucleotides line up with TRBD1. Trimming took 1 base from V and 11 from J; bases not matched to a gene: 6. Germline V gene sequence: CDR1 SGHTA, CDR2 FQGNSA. This CDR3 has 14 residues. CDR3: CASSLETGVGKLFF. CDR3 DNA: TGTGCCAGCAGCTTAGAGACAGGGGTGGGGAAACTGTTTTTT.

Worth noting for this clonotype: A much larger clone is a single base away; this may be a read error. The chain uses TRBV27 and TRBJ2-2; D possibly matches TRBD1 or TRBD2 (6 bases each). Germline-derived CDR1 and CDR2 are MNHEY and SMNVEV (reference sequence). This CDR3 comprises 15 residues. Trimming took off 0 bases at V and 5 bases at J, with 10 bases between the two ends. The DNA for the CDR3 is TGTGCCAGCAGTTTATCGAGGGGGGTTACCGGGGAGCTGTTTTTT. It codes for CASSLSRGVTGELFF.

At least ten counts were recorded for this clonotype. The chain combines TRBV12-3 or TRBV12-4 with TRBJ2-1; possibly TRBD1 or TRBD2 for D (5 bases each). The CDR3 is 15 amino acids. The V end was cut by 7 bases, the J end by 3 bases, with 16 bases between. The chain's CDR3 is CASTSDTGRYNEQFF. DNA for the CDR3: TGTGCCAGCACTTCAGATACGGGACGCTACAATGAGCAGTTCTTC.

Many counts were recorded for this clonotype. The chain recombines TRBV5-1 with TRBJ2-1, with 10 bases that match TRBD1. The germline V gene has CDR1 SGHRS and CDR2 YFSETQ. With 0 bases clipped from V and 0 bases from J, the junction kept 9 bases outside the gene matches. The CDR3 spans 19 residues. The DNA for the CDR3 is TGCGCCAGCAGCTTGGGGACAGGGGGTCCTCTTGGCTCCTACAATGAGCAGTTCTTC. Its protein product is CASSLGTGGPLGSYNEQFF.

This clonotype has a count of ten or more. The chain joins TRBV7-2 to TRBJ2-5, with 8 bases fitting TRBD1. This CDR3 spans 16 amino acids. Germline V gene lookup returns CDR1 SGHTA and CDR2 FQGNSA. V gave up 4 bases and J gave up 2 bases; unmatched junction bases: 9. Here the CDR3 DNA reads TGTGCCAGCAGCTCATTAGGACAGGGAGGTCAAGAGACCCAGTACTTC. Encoded protein: CASSSLGQGGQETQYF.